This T cell receptor beta chain was identified during a study of cytomegalovirus exposure and HLA in healthy donors. It was with 60 Vbeta and 13 Jbeta primers that the PCR ran. The method was immunoSEQ multiplex PCR; TCRdb's version includes in-frame clones alone and lacks a portion of them. The sample lists some 180,000 clones; around 84% were seen once. The CDR3 loop spans 17 amino acids. The V segment lost 3 bases and the J segment 0 bases; nucleotides outside the gene matches: 4. CDR1 is SGHNT, CDR2 YYREEE, per germline (reference sequence). A single count supports this clone. The clonotype was recovered from a man aged 25 to 40 in good health and CMV-seropositive. The chain carries TRBV5-4 and TRBJ2-3; 13 nucleotides match TRBD2. The sample consisted of PBMCs. In DNA, the CDR3 is TGTGCCAGCAGCTCTGGACTAGCGGGAGATAGCACAGATACGCAGTATTTT. Protein product: CASSSGLAGDSTDTQYF.